The following is a TCR beta chain sequence with its context. Primers used in a second PCR of roughly 6 to 11 cycles were a sample-barcoded 5' primer and a J-beta primer mix. Via MiXCR, TCRdb re-called the 5' RACE reads, giving one row per CDR3 protein. The profile shows 1.5 million or so distinct CDR3 sequences, 35% to 45% of them singletons. The germline V gene has CDR1 SQVTM and CDR2 ANQGSEA. V gave up 5 bases and J gave up 0 bases, with 7 bases separating them. The CDR3 sequence is 12 residues long. These data are taken from a study of blood T cells in healthy people across ages. The sequenced material came from blood. This receptor was taken from a woman between 18 and 30 years old in good health. The V gene is TRBV29-1, the J gene TRBJ1-1; no clear D. In DNA, the CDR3 is TGCAGCGTTTGGAGGATGAACACTGAAGCTTTCTTT. Translated, it gives CSVWRMNTEAFF. Together with reference TRBV29-1 and TRBJ1-1, the CDR3 gives the full variable domain: SAVISQKPSRDICQRGTSLTIQCQVDSQVTMMFWYRQQPGQSLTLIATANQGSEATYESGFVIDKFPISRPNLTFSTLTVSNMSPEDSSIYLCSVWRMNTEAFFGQGTRLTVV.